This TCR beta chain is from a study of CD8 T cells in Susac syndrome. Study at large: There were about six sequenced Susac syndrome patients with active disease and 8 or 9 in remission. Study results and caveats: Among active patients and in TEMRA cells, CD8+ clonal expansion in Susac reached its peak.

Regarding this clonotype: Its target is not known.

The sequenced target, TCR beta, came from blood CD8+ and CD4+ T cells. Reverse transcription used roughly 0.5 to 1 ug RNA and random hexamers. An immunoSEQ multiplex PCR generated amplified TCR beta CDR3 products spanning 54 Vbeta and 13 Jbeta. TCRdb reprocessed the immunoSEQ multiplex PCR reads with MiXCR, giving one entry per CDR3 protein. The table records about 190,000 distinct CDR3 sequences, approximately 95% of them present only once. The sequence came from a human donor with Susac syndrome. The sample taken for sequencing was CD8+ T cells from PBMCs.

CDR3 in amino acids: CSARRDNTEAFF. The CDR3 DNA reads as TGCAGTGCAAGGAGGGATAACACTGAAGCTTTCTTT. This rearrangement joins TRBV20-1 to TRBJ1-1; D remains unclear. The CDR3 sequence is 12 residues long. V was cut by 6 bases and J by 2 bases, with 10 bases left in between. Germline CDR1 is DFQATT and CDR2 is SNEGSKA (reference sequence).